This T cell receptor beta chain was sequenced in a study of cytomegalovirus exposure and HLA in healthy donors. After removal of 3 bases from V and 8 bases from J, the junction contained 8 bases not matched to a gene. Germline V gives CDR1 SGHTA, CDR2 FQGTGA. The CDR3 has 16 amino acids. The PCR had 60 Vbeta and 13 Jbeta primers. Here immunoSEQ multiplex PCR was the method, and the copy in TCRdb shows in-frame clones only, minus some. The data show some 99,000 clones, under 85% seen once. Study conclusions and caveats: Reported findings show TCR beta sequences accurately forecast HLA-A and HLA-B alleles in most subjects. Published work reported that the classifier diagnosed cytomegalovirus status with high specificity and sensitivity. Owing to their indistinguishability, certain V segments, notably TRBV6-2 and TRBV6-3, were excluded.

As for this clone: Its specificity is unknown.

Sequences were obtained from PBMCs. The sequence came from a man in his forties in good health and CMV-seronegative. The gene calls are TRBV7-3 and TRBJ2-1; 12 bases fit TRBD2. CDR3 sequence: CASSFLTSGGTDEQFF. DNA of the CDR3: TGTGCCAGCAGCTTCCTAACTAGCGGGGGGACCGATGAGCAGTTCTTC.